These 2 T cell receptor beta chains were sequenced from one sample in a study of T cell changes during pregnancy in multiple sclerosis (dated by TCRdb to about 2019). The library was prepared using the immunoSEQ multiplex PCR assay. TCRdb took over this immuneACCESS table, retaining in-frame rearrangements with V and J assigned. Such tables are incomplete; in checked studies, under half of the missing clones stem from an unresolved V gene, and the remainder is unexplained. The sample table shows 35,000 to 45,000 clones, and 90% are seen once. Of the sample, around 0.5% falls within the top ten clones. Sequences were derived from CD4+ T cells from peripheral blood mononuclear cells, sampled in the first trimester of pregnancy. These receptors were taken from a female donor in good health, enrolled as a control in a pregnancy study.

The J gene is TRBJ1-2, the V gene TRBV7-3, with D perhaps TRBD1 (6 bases). V lost 5 bases to trimming and J lost 5 bases, with 24 bases between them. The germline V gene has CDR1 SGHTA and CDR2 FQGTGA. The CDR3 consists of 17 residues. CDR3 loop: CASSLSTGSLGGYGYTF. In DNA, the CDR3 is TGTGCCAGCAGCCTCAGTACGGGTAGCTTAGGGGGATATGGCTACACCTTC.

J is TRBJ1-2 and V is TRBV6-5; 12 bases match TRBD1. Germline lookup yields CDR1 MNHEY and CDR2 SVGAGI. The ends lost 2 bases at V and 7 bases at J; junction bases unmatched: 5. This CDR3 is built from 15 residues. CDR3 sequence (DNA): TGTGCCAGCAGTTACGGGGGACAGGGGGCGATTGGCTACACCTTC. Translating it yields CASSYGGQGAIGYTF.